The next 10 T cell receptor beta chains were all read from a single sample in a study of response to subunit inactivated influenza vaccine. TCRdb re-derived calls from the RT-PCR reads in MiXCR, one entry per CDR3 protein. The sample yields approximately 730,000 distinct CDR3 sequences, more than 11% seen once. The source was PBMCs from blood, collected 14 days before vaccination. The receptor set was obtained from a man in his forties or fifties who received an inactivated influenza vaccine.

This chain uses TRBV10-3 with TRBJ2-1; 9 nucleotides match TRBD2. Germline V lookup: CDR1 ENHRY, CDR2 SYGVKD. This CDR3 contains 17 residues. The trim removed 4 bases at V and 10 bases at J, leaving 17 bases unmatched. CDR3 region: CAISGRTSASFIGEQFF. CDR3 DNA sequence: TGTGCCATCAGTGGAAGGACTAGCGCGAGTTTCATTGGGGAGCAGTTCTTC.

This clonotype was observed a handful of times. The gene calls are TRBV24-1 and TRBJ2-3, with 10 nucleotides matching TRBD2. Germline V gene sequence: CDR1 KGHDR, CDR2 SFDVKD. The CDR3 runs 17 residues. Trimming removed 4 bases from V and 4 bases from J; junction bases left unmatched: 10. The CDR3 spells CATSETMVAGGADTQYF. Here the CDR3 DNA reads TGTGCCACCAGTGAGACGATGGTAGCGGGAGGAGCAGATACGCAGTATTTT.

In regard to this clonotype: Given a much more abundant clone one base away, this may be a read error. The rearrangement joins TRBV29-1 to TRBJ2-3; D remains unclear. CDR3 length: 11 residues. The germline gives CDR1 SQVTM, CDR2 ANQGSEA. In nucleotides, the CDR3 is TGCAGCGATGAAGAGAGTGATACGCAGTATTTT. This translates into CSDEESDTQYF.

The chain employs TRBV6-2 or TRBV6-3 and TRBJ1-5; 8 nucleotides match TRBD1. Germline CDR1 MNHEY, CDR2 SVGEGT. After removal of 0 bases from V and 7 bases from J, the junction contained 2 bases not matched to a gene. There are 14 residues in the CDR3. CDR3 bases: TGTGCCAGCAGTTACTCGACAGGGGCCCAGCCCCAGCATTTT. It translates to CASSYSTGAQPQHF.

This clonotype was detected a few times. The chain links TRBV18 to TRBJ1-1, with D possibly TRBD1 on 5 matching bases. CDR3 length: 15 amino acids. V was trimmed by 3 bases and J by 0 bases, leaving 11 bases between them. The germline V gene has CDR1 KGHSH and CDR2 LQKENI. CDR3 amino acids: CASSPLGQLNTEAFF. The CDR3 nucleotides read TGTGCCAGCTCACCCCTCGGACAATTGAACACTGAAGCTTTCTTT.

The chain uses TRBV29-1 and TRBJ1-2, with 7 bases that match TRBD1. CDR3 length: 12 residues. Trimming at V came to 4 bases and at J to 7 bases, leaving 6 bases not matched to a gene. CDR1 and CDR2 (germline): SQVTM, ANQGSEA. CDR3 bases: TGCAGCGTTGCCCGGACAGGTGGTGGCTACACCTTC. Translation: CSVARTGGGYTF.

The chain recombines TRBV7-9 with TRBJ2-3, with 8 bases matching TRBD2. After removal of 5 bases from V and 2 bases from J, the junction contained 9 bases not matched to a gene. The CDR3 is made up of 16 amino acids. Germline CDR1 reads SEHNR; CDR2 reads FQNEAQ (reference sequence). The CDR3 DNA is TGTGCCAGCAGCGAACTAGCGGTCCAATTCACAGATACGCAGTATTTT. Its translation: CASSELAVQFTDTQYF.

CDR3: CASSLYLMWETGEQYF. CDR3 in DNA: TGTGCCAGCAGTTTATATCTTATGTGGGAAACCGGCGAGCAGTACTTC. This rearrangement joins TRBV12-3 or TRBV12-4 to TRBJ2-7, with D uncertain. This CDR3 comprises 16 residues. With 2 bases removed from V and 6 bases from J, the gap between germline ends came to 20 bases.

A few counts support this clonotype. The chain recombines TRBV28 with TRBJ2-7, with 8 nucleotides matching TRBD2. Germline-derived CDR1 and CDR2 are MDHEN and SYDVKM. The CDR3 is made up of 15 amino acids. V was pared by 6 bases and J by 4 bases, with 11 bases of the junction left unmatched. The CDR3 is CASSRGGAGAYEQYF. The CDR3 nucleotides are TGTGCCAGCAGCCGGGGGGGAGCGGGAGCATACGAGCAGTACTTC.

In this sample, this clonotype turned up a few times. In DNA form, the CDR3 reads TGTGCCAGCAGTTACCGTACGACAGGATCTTCCTACGAGCAGTACTTC. Amino acid sequence: CASSYRTTGSSYEQYF. This rearrangement joins TRBV6-2 or TRBV6-3 to TRBJ2-7; weak D call: TRBD1 (6 bases). Germline V gene sequence: CDR1 MNHEY, CDR2 SVGEGT. The CDR3 totals 16 residues. Trimming left V 2 bases short and J 1 base short, with 15 bases between.